This T cell receptor (beta chain) comes out of a study of blood T cell repertoires in COVID-19. Study context: The samples span acute and convalescent COVID-19 from the United States, Italy and Spain. The cDNA or gDNA used as material had been derived from T cells, B-cell-depleted T cells, or PBMCs.

Methods used by the authors: Nucleated cell counts were estimated from reference gene primer amplification. Produced via immunoSEQ multiplex PCR; TCRdb's table is partial and in-frame only. For V, J and clone size, that table is used; D and trimming come from the DNA. The sample contains 25,000 to 35,000 clones, about 87% of which appear only once. CDR1 MNHEY and CDR2 SMNVEV come from the germline V gene (reference sequence). The CDR3 has 13 residues. Trimming took 1 base from V and 1 from J, leaving 4 bases between them. V is TRBV27 and J is TRBJ1-1, with D unresolved. The sequenced sample was peripheral blood. This TCR was recovered from a man aged 65 to 85 with active COVID-19. The CDR3 protein is CASSLYTNTEAFF. As DNA, the CDR3 is TGTGCCAGCAGTTTATACACGAACACTGAAGCTTTCTTT.